This is a list of T cell receptor beta chains from one sample in a study of cytomegalovirus exposure and HLA in healthy donors. Repertoires were generated with immunoSEQ multiplex PCR, while TCRdb's copy carries only in-frame clones and drops some. The repertoire includes around 100,000 clones, approximately 85% of them detected once, and about 3.4% sits in the top ten. The sequenced sample was PBMCs. These receptors were taken from a man aged 30-40 years in good health and CMV-seropositive. Each CDR3 is given with its conserved first and last residue. Fields, in order: J gene, V gene, clone size, D gene, CDR3 protein, CDR3 DNA. D genes are given only for firm matches. Only some rows state a clone size, as once, few, many or a class for expanded clones.

J gene: TRBJ1-3; V gene: TRBV5-5; clone size: NA; D gene: NA; CDR3 protein: CASSLVRETGNTIYF; CDR3 DNA: TGTGCCAGCAGCTTGGTTCGGGAGACTGGAAACACCATATATTTT
J gene: TRBJ2-5; V gene: TRBV5-1; clone size: NA; D gene: TRBD2; CDR3 protein: CASSQLQNGLTSGRERGGQETQYF; CDR3 DNA: TGCGCCAGCAGCCAGCTCCAAAATGGACTGACTAGCGGGAGAGAGAGGGGGGGTCAAGAGACCCAGTACTTC
J gene: TRBJ2-1; V gene: TRBV28; clone size: NA; D gene: NA; CDR3 protein: CASSSTYGKNEQFF; CDR3 DNA: TGTGCCAGCAGCTCGACTTACGGGAAGAATGAGCAGTTCTTC
J gene: TRBJ1-2; V gene: TRBV5-6; clone size: NA; D gene: NA; CDR3 protein: CASSSPGGYTF; CDR3 DNA: TGTGCCAGCAGCTCCCCGGGGGGCTACACCTTC
J gene: TRBJ2-7; V gene: TRBV6-5; clone size: NA; D gene: TRBD2; CDR3 protein: CASSSYSAGGSWEQYF; CDR3 DNA: TGTGCCAGCAGTTCTTACTCTGCGGGAGGGTCTTGGGAGCAGTACTTC
J gene: TRBJ2-7; V gene: TRBV29-1; clone size: NA; D gene: NA; CDR3 protein: CSVGDAAYEQYF; CDR3 DNA: TGCAGCGTTGGTGATGCAGCCTACGAGCAGTACTTC
J gene: TRBJ2-1; V gene: TRBV2; clone size: once; D gene: NA; CDR3 protein: CASSSGVPPVGEQFF; CDR3 DNA: TGTGCCAGCAGTTCAGGGGTTCCTCCGGTGGGTGAGCAGTTCTTC
J gene: TRBJ1-1; V gene: TRBV28; clone size: NA; D gene: TRBD1; CDR3 protein: CAGEGRGKTEAFF; CDR3 DNA: TGTGCCGGTGAGGGCAGGGGGAAGACTGAAGCTTTCTTT
J gene: TRBJ2-3; V gene: TRBV4-1; clone size: NA; D gene: TRBD1; CDR3 protein: CASSQGDRRLDTQYF; CDR3 DNA: TGCGCCAGCAGCCAAGGGGACAGGCGGTTAGATACGCAGTATTTT
J gene: TRBJ2-1; V gene: TRBV5-1; clone size: NA; D gene: TRBD2; CDR3 protein: CASSLGTGLAGVGEQFF; CDR3 DNA: TGCGCCAGCAGCTTGGGGACGGGACTAGCGGGAGTTGGTGAGCAGTTCTTC
J gene: TRBJ2-7; V gene: TRBV7-9; clone size: NA; D gene: NA; CDR3 protein: CASSLAQDYEQYF; CDR3 DNA: TGTGCCAGCAGCTTAGCGCAGGACTACGAGCAGTACTTC
J gene: TRBJ2-7; V gene: TRBV10-2; clone size: NA; D gene: TRBD2; CDR3 protein: CASSESSGGMQQYF; CDR3 DNA: TGCGCCAGCAGTGAGTCTAGCGGGGGAATGCAGCAGTACTTC
J gene: TRBJ1-5; V gene: TRBV30; clone size: NA; D gene: NA; CDR3 protein: CAWSRVTSNQPQHF; CDR3 DNA: TGTGCCTGGAGTAGAGTCACTAGCAATCAGCCCCAGCATTTT
J gene: TRBJ1-1; V gene: TRBV29-1; clone size: NA; D gene: NA; CDR3 protein: CSVRTENTNTEAFF; CDR3 DNA: TGCAGCGTCAGGACAGAAAATACGAACACTGAAGCTTTCTTT
J gene: TRBJ1-5; V gene: TRBV10-3; clone size: NA; D gene: TRBD1; CDR3 protein: CAISTGAADSNQPQHF; CDR3 DNA: TGTGCCATCAGCACAGGGGCGGCGGATAGCAATCAGCCCCAGCATTTT
J gene: TRBJ2-7; V gene: TRBV28; clone size: NA; D gene: NA; CDR3 protein: CASSPGGIGRTYQEQYF; CDR3 DNA: TGTGCCAGCAGTCCCGGCGGGATAGGCCGAACTTATCAAGAGCAGTACTTC
J gene: TRBJ1-2; V gene: TRBV2; clone size: NA; D gene: NA; CDR3 protein: CASRSGYTF; CDR3 DNA: TGTGCCAGCAGGTCGGGCTACACCTTC
J gene: TRBJ2-7; V gene: TRBV6-5; clone size: NA; D gene: NA; CDR3 protein: CASSYSPGSREEQYF; CDR3 DNA: TGTGCCAGCAGTTACTCGCCAGGGTCCCGTGAAGAGCAGTACTTC
J gene: TRBJ2-7; V gene: TRBV6-5; clone size: NA; D gene: TRBD2; CDR3 protein: CASSYRPSGSYEQYF; CDR3 DNA: TGTGCCAGCAGTTACAGGCCTAGCGGCTCCTACGAGCAGTACTTC
J gene: TRBJ2-7; V gene: TRBV28; clone size: NA; D gene: NA; CDR3 protein: CASSLTGSTYEQYF; CDR3 DNA: TGTGCCAGCAGTTTAACAGGGTCCACCTACGAGCAGTACTTC
J gene: TRBJ1-2; V gene: TRBV30; clone size: NA; D gene: TRBD1; CDR3 protein: CAWSGQGSGYTF; CDR3 DNA: TGTGCCTGGAGTGGACAGGGAAGTGGCTACACCTTC
J gene: TRBJ2-7; V gene: TRBV5-6; clone size: NA; D gene: TRBD2; CDR3 protein: CASSLADSGNYEQYF; CDR3 DNA: TGTGCCAGCAGCTTGGCCGATAGCGGGAATTACGAGCAGTACTTC
J gene: TRBJ2-2; V gene: TRBV30; clone size: NA; D gene: TRBD2; CDR3 protein: CAWTSGRLTGELFF; CDR3 DNA: TGTGCTTGGACTAGCGGGAGGCTCACCGGGGAGCTGTTTTTT
J gene: TRBJ2-3; V gene: TRBV18; clone size: once; D gene: TRBD1; CDR3 protein: CASGTQGAVGTDTQYF; CDR3 DNA: TGTGCCAGCGGGACCCAGGGGGCAGTAGGTACAGATACGCAGTATTTT
J gene: TRBJ2-7; V gene: TRBV5-4; clone size: NA; D gene: TRBD2; CDR3 protein: CASTGTSGALEYEQYF; CDR3 DNA: TGTGCCAGCACGGGGACTAGCGGGGCGTTGGAGTACGAGCAGTACTTC
J gene: TRBJ2-7; V gene: TRBV5-8; clone size: NA; D gene: TRBD2; CDR3 protein: CATLLFSGRASYEQYF; CDR3 DNA: TGTGCCACGCTTCTCTTTAGCGGGAGGGCCTCTTACGAGCAGTACTTC
J gene: TRBJ2-5; V gene: TRBV7-7; clone size: once; D gene: NA; CDR3 protein: CASSLSLFIGVQYF; CDR3 DNA: TGTGCCAGCAGCTTAAGTCTGTTTATCGGTGTCCAGTACTTC
J gene: TRBJ1-4; V gene: TRBV27; clone size: NA; D gene: TRBD1; CDR3 protein: CASRGTGSATNEKLFF; CDR3 DNA: TGTGCCAGCAGGGGGACAGGGAGTGCAACTAATGAAAAACTGTTTTTT
J gene: TRBJ2-7; V gene: TRBV2; clone size: NA; D gene: NA; CDR3 protein: CASSENWGDDEQYF; CDR3 DNA: TGTGCCAGCAGTGAAAACTGGGGGGATGACGAGCAGTACTTC
J gene: TRBJ2-1; V gene: TRBV18; clone size: NA; D gene: TRBD1; CDR3 protein: CASSPKRDRGPYNEQFF; CDR3 DNA: TGTGCCAGCTCCCCTAAACGGGACAGGGGCCCGTACAATGAGCAGTTCTTC
J gene: TRBJ2-7; V gene: TRBV7-8; clone size: NA; D gene: NA; CDR3 protein: CASSLTSPYEQYF; CDR3 DNA: TGTGCCAGCAGCTTGACATCCCCCTACGAGCAGTACTTC
J gene: TRBJ2-3; V gene: TRBV6-4; clone size: NA; D gene: NA; CDR3 protein: CASRRESTDTQYF; CDR3 DNA: TGTGCCAGCAGGAGGGAAAGCACAGATACGCAGTATTTT